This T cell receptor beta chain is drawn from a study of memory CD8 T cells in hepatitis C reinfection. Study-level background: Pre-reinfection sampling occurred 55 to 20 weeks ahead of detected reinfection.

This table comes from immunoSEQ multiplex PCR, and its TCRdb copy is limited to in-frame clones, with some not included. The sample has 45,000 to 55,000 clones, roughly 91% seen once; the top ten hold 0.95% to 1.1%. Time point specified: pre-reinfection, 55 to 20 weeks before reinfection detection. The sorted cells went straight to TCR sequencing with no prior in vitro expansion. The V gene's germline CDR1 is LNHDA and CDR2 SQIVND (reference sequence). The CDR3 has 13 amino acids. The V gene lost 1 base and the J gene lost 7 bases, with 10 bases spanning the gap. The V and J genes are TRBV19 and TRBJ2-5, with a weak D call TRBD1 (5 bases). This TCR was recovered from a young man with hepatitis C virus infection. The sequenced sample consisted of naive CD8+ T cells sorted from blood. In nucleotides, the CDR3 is TGTGCCAGTAGTATAGGGACACCGGGGACCCAGTACTTC. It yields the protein CASSIGTPGTQYF.